This TCR beta chain was profiled in a study of tumor-infiltrating lymphocytes in primary liver carcinoma. Study as a whole: Sequencing of the samples generated roughly 3.5 to 7.5 million productive TCRbeta reads, with similar yields across tissue types.

Concerning this clonotype: As yet, its antigen is unknown.

Blood RNA originated from unsorted whole blood, with germline DNA additionally extracted. Before any surgery took place, 4 to 4.5 milliliters of peripheral blood were collected. TCR beta cDNA was reverse-transcribed from about 500 ng of total RNA. The reaction used a constant-region primer and ProtoScript II reverse transcriptase. Three nested multiplex PCR rounds, a slightly modified ARM-PCR, produced the libraries for TCR beta. Two initial PCR rounds of ten to eleven cycles each paired TRBV1-TRBV30 forward primers with a C-beta reverse primer. TCRdb re-called the multiplex PCR reads with MiXCR, one entry per CDR3 protein. The top ten hold about a sixth of the sample, which has just over 300,000 distinct CDR3 sequences, approximately 58% seen once. General study points: Tumor-adjacent and tumor-blood pairs shared less of their repertoires than tumor region pairs shared.

The V and J ends lost 9 bases and 2 bases, in that order; junction bases with no gene match: 17. The germline V gene encodes CDR1 MDHEN and CDR2 SYDVKM. The CDR3 contains 18 residues. This sequence originates from a woman aged 25 to 39 with primary liver carcinoma and hepatitis B virus infection. The sequencing sample was made of peripheral blood. The chain joins TRBV28 to TRBJ2-3; TRBD2 aligns across 10 bases. The CDR3 sequence: CASSPASGSIFDTDTQYF. In DNA, the CDR3 is TGTGCCAGTAGTCCGGCTAGCGGGAGTATCTTCGACACAGATACGCAGTATTTT.